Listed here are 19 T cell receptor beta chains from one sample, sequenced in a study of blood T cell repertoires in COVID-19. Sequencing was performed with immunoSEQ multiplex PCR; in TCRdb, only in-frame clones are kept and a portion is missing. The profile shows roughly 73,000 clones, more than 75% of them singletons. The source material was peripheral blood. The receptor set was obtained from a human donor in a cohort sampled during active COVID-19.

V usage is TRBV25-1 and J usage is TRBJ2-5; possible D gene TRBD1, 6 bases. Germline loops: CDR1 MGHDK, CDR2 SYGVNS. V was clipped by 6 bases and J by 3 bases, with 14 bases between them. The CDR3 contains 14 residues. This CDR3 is CASSRDTVKETQYF. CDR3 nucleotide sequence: TGTGCCAGCAGCCGGGACACAGTAAAAGAGACCCAGTACTTC.

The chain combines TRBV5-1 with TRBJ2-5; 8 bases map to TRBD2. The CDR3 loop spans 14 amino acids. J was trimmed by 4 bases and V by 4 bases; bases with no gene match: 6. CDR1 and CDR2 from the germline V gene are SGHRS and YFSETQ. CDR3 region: CASSPGGPGETQYF. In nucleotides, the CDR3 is TGCGCCAGCAGCCCGGGAGGGCCGGGAGAGACCCAGTACTTC.

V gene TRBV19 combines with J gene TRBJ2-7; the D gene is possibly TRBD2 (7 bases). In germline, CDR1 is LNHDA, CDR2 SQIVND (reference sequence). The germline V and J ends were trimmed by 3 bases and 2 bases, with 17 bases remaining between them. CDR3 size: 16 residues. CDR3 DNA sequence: TGTGCCAGTAGTATCTTGGGGGGGGCAGGAGCCTACGAGCAGTACTTC. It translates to CASSILGGAGAYEQYF.

The CDR3 sequence is CASSLAVGQPQHF. The CDR3, as DNA: TGTGCCAGCAGCTTAGCGGTGGGACAGCCCCAGCATTTT. The gene calls are TRBV5-6 and TRBJ1-5; no reliable D call. V was cut by 2 bases and J by 7 bases, with 10 bases left in between. The CDR3 sequence is 13 residues long. Germline CDR1 and CDR2: SGHDT and YYEEEE.

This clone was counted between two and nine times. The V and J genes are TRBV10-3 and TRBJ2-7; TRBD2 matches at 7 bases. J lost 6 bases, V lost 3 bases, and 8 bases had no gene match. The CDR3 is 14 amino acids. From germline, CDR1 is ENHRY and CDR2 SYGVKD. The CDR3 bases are TGTGCCATCAGTGACCAAGCGGGAAGGAGCGAGCAGTACTTC. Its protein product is CAISDQAGRSEQYF.

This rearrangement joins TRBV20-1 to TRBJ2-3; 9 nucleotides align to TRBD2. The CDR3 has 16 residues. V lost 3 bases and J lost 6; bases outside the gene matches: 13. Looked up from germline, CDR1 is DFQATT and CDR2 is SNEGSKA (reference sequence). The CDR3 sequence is CSASAAGGPMGDTQYF. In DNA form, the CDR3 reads TGCAGTGCTAGTGCAGCGGGGGGCCCAATGGGGGATACGCAGTATTTT.

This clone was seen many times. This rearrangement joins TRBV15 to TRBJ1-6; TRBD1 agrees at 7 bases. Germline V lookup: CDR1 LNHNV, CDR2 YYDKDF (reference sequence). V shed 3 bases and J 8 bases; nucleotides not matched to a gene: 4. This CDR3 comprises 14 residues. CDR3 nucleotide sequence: TGTGCCACCAGCAGGGACAGGACGGATTCACCCCTCCACTTT. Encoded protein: CATSRDRTDSPLHF.

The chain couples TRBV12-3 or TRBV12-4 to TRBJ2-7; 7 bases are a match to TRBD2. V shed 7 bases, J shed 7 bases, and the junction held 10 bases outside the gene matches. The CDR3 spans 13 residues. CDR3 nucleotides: TGTGCCAGCACCCCGGACAAGGGAGGGGAGCAGTACTTC. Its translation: CASTPDKGGEQYF.

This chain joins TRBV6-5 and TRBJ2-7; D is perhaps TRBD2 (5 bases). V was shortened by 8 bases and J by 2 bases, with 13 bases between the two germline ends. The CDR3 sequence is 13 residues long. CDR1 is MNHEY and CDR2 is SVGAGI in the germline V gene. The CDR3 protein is CASYLTGTYEQYF. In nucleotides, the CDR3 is TGTGCCAGCTACCTCACCGGGACCTACGAGCAGTACTTC.

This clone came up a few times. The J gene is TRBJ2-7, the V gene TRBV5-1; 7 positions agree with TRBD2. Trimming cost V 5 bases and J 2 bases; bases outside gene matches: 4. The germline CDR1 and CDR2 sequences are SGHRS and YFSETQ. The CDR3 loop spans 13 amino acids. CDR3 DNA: TGCGCCAGCAGTTCGGGGGGTACCTACGAGCAGTACTTC. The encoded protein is CASSSGGTYEQYF.

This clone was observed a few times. As DNA, the CDR3 is TGTGCCATCAGTGAAAGGGGGGAGCAGTACTTC. Translating it yields CAISERGEQYF. The rearrangement links TRBV10-3 to TRBJ2-7; a weak D match, TRBD1 (6 bases). CDR1 is ENHRY, CDR2 SYGVKD, per germline. The germline V and J ends were trimmed by 3 bases and 7 bases, with 7 bases remaining between them. This CDR3 is built from 11 residues.

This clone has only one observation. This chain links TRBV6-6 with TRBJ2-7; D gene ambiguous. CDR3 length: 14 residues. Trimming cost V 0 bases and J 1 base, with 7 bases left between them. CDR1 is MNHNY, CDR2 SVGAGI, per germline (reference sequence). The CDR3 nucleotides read TGTGCCAGCAGTTACTCGAGGCGATCCTACGAGCAGTACTTC. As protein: CASSYSRRSYEQYF.

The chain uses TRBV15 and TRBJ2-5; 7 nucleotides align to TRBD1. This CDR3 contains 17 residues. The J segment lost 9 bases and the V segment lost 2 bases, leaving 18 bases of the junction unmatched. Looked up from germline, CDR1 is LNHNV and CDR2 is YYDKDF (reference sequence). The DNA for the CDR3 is TGTGCCACCAGCAGACCCCTGAGACAGGGAACTGATTGGTCCCAGTACTTC. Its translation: CATSRPLRQGTDWSQYF.

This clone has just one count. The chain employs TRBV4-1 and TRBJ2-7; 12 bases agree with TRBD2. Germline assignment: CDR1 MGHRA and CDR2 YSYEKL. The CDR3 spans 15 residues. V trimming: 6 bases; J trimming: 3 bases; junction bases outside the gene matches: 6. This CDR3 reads CASSPPGLAGYEQYF. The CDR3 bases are TGCGCCAGCAGTCCCCCGGGACTAGCGGGCTACGAGCAGTACTTC.

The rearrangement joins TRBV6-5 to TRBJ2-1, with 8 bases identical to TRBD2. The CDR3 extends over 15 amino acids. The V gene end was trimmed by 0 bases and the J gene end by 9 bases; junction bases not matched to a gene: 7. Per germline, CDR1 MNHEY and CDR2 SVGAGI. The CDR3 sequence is CASSYSSGTLREQFF. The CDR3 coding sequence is TGTGCCAGCAGTTACTCTAGCGGGACATTACGTGAGCAGTTCTTC.

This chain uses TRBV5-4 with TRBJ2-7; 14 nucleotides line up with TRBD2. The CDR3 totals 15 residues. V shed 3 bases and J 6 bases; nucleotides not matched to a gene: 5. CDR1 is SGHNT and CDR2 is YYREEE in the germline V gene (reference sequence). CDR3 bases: TGTGCCAGCAGCTCGGGGACTAGCGGGAGTGGCGAGCAGTACTTC. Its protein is CASSSGTSGSGEQYF.

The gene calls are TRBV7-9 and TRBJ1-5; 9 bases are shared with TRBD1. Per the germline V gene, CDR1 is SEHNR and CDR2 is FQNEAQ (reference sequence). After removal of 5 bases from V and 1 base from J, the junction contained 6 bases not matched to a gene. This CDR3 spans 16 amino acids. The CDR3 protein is CASSLGTGSSNQPQHF. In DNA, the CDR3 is TGTGCCAGCAGCCTAGGGACAGGGAGCAGCAATCAGCCCCAGCATTTT.

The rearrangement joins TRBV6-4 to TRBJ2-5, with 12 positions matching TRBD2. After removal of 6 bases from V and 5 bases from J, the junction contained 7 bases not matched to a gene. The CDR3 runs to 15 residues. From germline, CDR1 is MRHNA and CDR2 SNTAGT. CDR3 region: CASSWTSGKGETQYF. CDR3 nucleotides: TGTGCCAGCAGCTGGACTAGCGGGAAAGGCGAGACCCAGTACTTC.

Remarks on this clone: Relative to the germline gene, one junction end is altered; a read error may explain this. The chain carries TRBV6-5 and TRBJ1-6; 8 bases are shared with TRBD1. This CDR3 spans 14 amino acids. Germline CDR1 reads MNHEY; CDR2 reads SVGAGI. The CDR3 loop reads CASIRGQDNPPLHF. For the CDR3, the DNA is TGTGCCAGCATTCGGGGACAGGATAATCCACCCCTCCACTTT.